This T cell receptor beta chain derives from a study of blood T cell repertoires in COVID-19. V was shortened by 6 bases and J by 0 bases, with 5 bases between the two germline ends. The CDR3 totals 13 residues. Germline V CDR1 and CDR2: WSHSY, SAAADI. Participant ages covered about 18 to 89 years across about 25 US areas. Membership in each cohort depended on participant-reported clinical history. In Cohort 3, a recovered donor had either two negative PCRs, clearance, or symptom resolution. Sequenced by immunoSEQ multiplex PCR; TCRdb stores in-frame clones only, minus some. The sample gives some 390,000 clones, around 87% of which show up once; 0.95% to 1.2% is in the top ten.

The TCR originated in a man between 25 and 39 years old who had recovered from COVID-19. Sample: PBMCs or T cells enriched from blood (not recorded which). The rearrangement joins TRBV10-2 to TRBJ2-2; D is unresolved. In DNA form, the CDR3 reads TGCGCCAGCAGGACAACGAACACCGGGGAGCTGTTTTTT. Encoded protein: CASRTTNTGELFF.